Sequencing of this TCR beta chain was carried out in a study of blood T cell repertoires in COVID-19. Study information: The samples span acute and convalescent COVID-19 from the United States, Italy and Spain.

Participant age was roughly 18 to 95 years, and participants resided in fewer than 25 US areas. This CDR3 comprises 15 residues. With V trimmed by 4 bases and J by 2 bases, 7 bases remained unmatched. In germline, CDR1 is SGHNT, CDR2 YYREEE (reference sequence). Clones were sequenced by immunoSEQ multiplex PCR, and TCRdb holds only the in-frame ones, with some missing. The top ten hold roughly 3.6% of the sample, which has some 340,000 clones, 85% to 95% seen once. This receptor was obtained from a woman in her 30s who had been exposed to COVID-19. Source material: PBMCs or T cells enriched from blood (not recorded which). The gene calls are TRBV5-4 and TRBJ1-2, with TRBD1 identical over 8 bases. The CDR3 reads CASSRPGGWNYGYTF. In DNA form, the CDR3 reads TGTGCCAGCAGCCGGCCAGGGGGCTGGAACTATGGCTACACCTTC.